In this sample, the clone carrying this TCR beta chain turned up many times. No antigen is known for it. This sample was included in a study of glioma-infiltrating T cells. Study-level points and caveats: Tissue and blood shared very few CDR3 sequences. Gliomas, especially low-grade, showed above-expected tissue-blood divergence; non-neoplastic patients showed below.

TCR alpha and beta CDR3 regions were amplified from RNA using iRepertoire nested multiplex PCR. One-step reverse transcription and amplification started from approximately 100-400 ng of tissue mRNA or PBMC total RNA. MiXCR was run by TCRdb on the multiplex PCR reads, yielding one entry per CDR3 protein. Seen here are approximately 90,000 distinct CDR3 sequences, around 23% observed once, and the top ten hold 6.7%. In germline, CDR1 is MNHEY, CDR2 SMNVEV (reference sequence). The ends were cut back, 6 bases at V and 6 bases at J, with 20 bases in the middle. CDR3 size: 15 residues. This rearrangement joins TRBV27 to TRBJ2-5, with D tentatively TRBD1 (6 bases). The sample taken for sequencing was glioma tissue, nonneoplastic brain tissue, or PBMCs (not recorded which). This TCR was sampled from a human donor with low-grade glioma or glioblastoma, undergoing nonglioma brain surgery, or in good health (not recorded which). The CDR3 nucleotides are TGTGCCAGCAGACAGGACAGCCTAATAAAGAAGACCCAGTACTTC. Translation gives CASRQDSLIKKTQYF.